The next 20 T cell receptor beta chains were all read from a single sample in a study of T cells after yellow fever vaccination. TCRdb passed the 5' RACE reads through MiXCR, listing each CDR3 protein once. This table has over 300,000 distinct CDR3 sequences, approximately 4% appearing once. Source: PBMCs, taken 5 days after the yellow fever booster vaccination. These receptor sequences come from a man younger than 35 who received the YFV17D yellow fever vaccine.

The chain is built from TRBV15 and TRBJ1-1; D is uncertain. The CDR3 sequence is 14 residues long. V was pared by 0 bases and J by 4 bases, with 9 bases between. Germline CDR1 LNHNV, CDR2 YYDKDF (reference sequence). The CDR3 loop reads CATSRDVGGTEAFF. Written as DNA, the CDR3 is TGTGCCACCAGCAGAGACGTGGGAGGCACTGAAGCTTTCTTT.

This clonotype was counted a few times. The gene calls are TRBV30 and TRBJ2-7; TRBD2 is a possible D gene (5 bases). CDR1 is GTSNPN and CDR2 is SVGIG in the germline V gene (reference sequence). The length of the CDR3 is 14 residues. V lost 5 bases and J lost 0, with 14 bases in between. CDR3 loop: CAWAVGLVSYEQYF. The CDR3 DNA reads as TGTGCCTGGGCGGTTGGACTCGTCTCCTACGAGCAGTACTTC.

V usage is TRBV5-5 and J usage is TRBJ2-3; the D gene is possibly TRBD1 (6 bases). Germline CDR1 SGHKS, CDR2 YYEKEE (reference sequence). V lost 4 bases and J lost 3, with 15 bases in between. CDR3 size: 15 residues. CDR3 DNA: TGTGCCAGCAGCCACGGTACAGGGTGGACAGATACGCAGTATTTT. It is translated as CASSHGTGWTDTQYF. The whole variable domain, remainder taken from reference TRBV5-5 and TRBJ2-3, is DAGVTQSPTHLIKTRGQQVTLRCSPISGHKSVSWYQQVLGQGPQFIFQYYEKEERGRGNFPDRFSARQFPNYSSELNVNALLLGDSALYLCASSHGTGWTDTQYFGPGTRLTVL.

This clonotype was counted many times. The chain recombines TRBV7-9 with TRBJ1-2; D ambiguous. V was clipped by 5 bases and J by 5 bases, with 24 bases between them. CDR3 size: 17 residues. CDR1 is SEHNR and CDR2 is FQNEAQ in the germline V gene (reference sequence). This CDR3 is CASSPQVGGSTGYGYTF. Here the CDR3 DNA reads TGTGCCAGCAGCCCCCAGGTGGGCGGTTCTACCGGGTATGGCTACACCTTC.

This clonotype was counted at least ten times. The chain joins TRBV6-5 to TRBJ1-1; no clear D gene. Germline V CDR1 and CDR2: MNHEY, SVGAGI. The V end lost 3 bases, the J end lost 1 base, and 6 bases lay between the germline ends. The CDR3 totals 13 residues. The CDR3 DNA reads as TGTGCCAGCAGTTATGGTGAGAACACTGAAGCTTTCTTT. The encoded protein is CASSYGENTEAFF.

This clonotype has ten or more counts. The chain employs TRBV6-2 or TRBV6-3 and TRBJ2-2; no reliable D call. The CDR3 is made up of 18 amino acids. The germline gives CDR1 MNHEY, CDR2 SVGEGT. Trimming removed 2 bases from V and 3 bases from J, with 19 bases in between. The chain's CDR3 is CASSYPTKVTDYTGELFF. The CDR3 DNA reads as TGTGCCAGCAGTTACCCGACAAAGGTAACAGACTACACCGGGGAGCTGTTTTTT.

The chain couples TRBV29-1 to TRBJ1-4, with TRBD1 as a possible D gene (5 bases). The germline V gene has CDR1 SQVTM and CDR2 ANQGSEA. Trimming removed 4 bases from V and 7 bases from J, with 13 bases in between. The CDR3 is 13 amino acids. The CDR3, as DNA: TGCAGCGTTGTAAGGGGACTTGGTGAAAAACTGTTTTTT. It is translated as CSVVRGLGEKLFF. Based on the CDR3 plus reference TRBV29-1 and TRBJ1-4, the full variable domain is SAVISQKPSRDICQRGTSLTIQCQVDSQVTMMFWYRQQPGQSLTLIATANQGSEATYESGFVIDKFPISRPNLTFSTLTVSNMSPEDSSIYLCSVVRGLGEKLFFGSGTQLSVL.

This clonotype has more than one count but fewer than ten. The chain carries TRBV12-3 or TRBV12-4 and TRBJ1-4; TRBD1 might be the D (6 bases). The CDR3 consists of 14 residues. V lost 6 bases to trimming and J lost 7 bases, with 15 bases between them. The CDR3 sequence: CASSLRWGAEKLFF. CDR3 DNA: TGTGCCAGCAGCCTACGGTGGGGGGCTGAAAAACTGTTTTTT.

The rearrangement joins TRBV7-2 to TRBJ1-5; no definite D call. The CDR3 totals 14 residues. Trimming cost V 1 base and J 3 bases, with 7 bases left between them. The germline CDR1 and CDR2 sequences are SGHTA and FQGNSA. CDR3 nucleotide sequence: TGTGCCAGCAGCTTAGGAGGGTACAATCAGCCCCAGCATTTT. Translation: CASSLGGYNQPQHF.

This clonotype showed up many times. This chain uses TRBV5-1 with TRBJ2-5; D is unclear. Trimming removed 2 bases at V and 2 bases at J, with 7 bases between. Per germline, CDR1 SGHRS and CDR2 YFSETQ. The CDR3 spans 13 residues. CDR3 sequence reads: CASSFGLQETQYF. The DNA of the CDR3 is TGCGCCAGCAGCTTCGGTCTTCAAGAGACCCAGTACTTC.

The chain has TRBV7-2 and TRBJ1-1; weak D call: TRBD1 (5 bases). The CDR3 runs to 13 residues. The germline CDR1 and CDR2 sequences are SGHTA and FQGNSA. Trimming pared 6 bases from V and 4 bases from J, leaving 12 bases between. Here the CDR3 reads CASRIQGATEAFF. The CDR3 nucleotides read TGTGCCAGCAGAATACAAGGGGCCACTGAAGCTTTCTTT.

This clonotype was observed a handful of times. This chain uses TRBV3-1 with TRBJ1-3; D gene uncertain. V was cut by 4 bases and J by 0 bases, with 4 bases left in between. Germline CDR1 reads LGHDT; CDR2 reads YNNKEL (reference sequence). This CDR3 is 13 amino acids long. Here the CDR3 DNA reads TGTGCCAGCAGCCTCTACTCTGGAAACACCATATATTTT. The encoded protein is CASSLYSGNTIYF.

This clonotype was seen a handful of times. The V call is TRBV5-1, the J call TRBJ1-2; D gene unclear. Per germline, CDR1 SGHRS and CDR2 YFSETQ. The CDR3 contains 13 residues. Trimming cost V 5 bases and J 7 bases, with 15 bases left between them. CDR3 sequence (DNA): TGCGCCAGCAGTCCCGGGGAGAGTGGTGGCTACACCTTC. This codes for CASSPGESGGYTF. The full variable domain, in which reference TRBV5-1 and TRBJ1-2 provide the parts outside the CDR3, is KAGVTQTPRYLIKTRGQQVTLSCSPISGHRSVSWYQQTPGQGLQFLFEYFSETQRNKGNFPGRFSGRQFSNSRSEMNVSTLELGDSALYLCASSPGESGGYTFGSGTRLTVV.

The rearrangement joins TRBV11-2 to TRBJ2-7; 9 bases are a match to TRBD2. Germline CDR1 is SGHAT and CDR2 is FQNNGV. The CDR3 length is 14 residues. V lost 4 bases, J lost 2 bases, and 3 bases stayed unmatched. The CDR3 loop reads CASSWVAGAYEQYF. The CDR3, as DNA: TGTGCCAGCAGCTGGGTAGCGGGGGCCTACGAGCAGTACTTC.

This clonotype was picked up many times. The chain combines TRBV5-1 with TRBJ2-3; D not resolved. V shed 0 bases and J shed 6 bases, with 8 bases lying between them. The CDR3 consists of 13 residues. The germline V gene has CDR1 SGHRS and CDR2 YFSETQ. CDR3 region: CASSLVVDDTQYF. DNA for the CDR3: TGCGCCAGCAGCTTGGTAGTGGATGATACGCAGTATTTT.

In this sample, this clonotype turned up a few times. The chain uses TRBV5-1 and TRBJ2-1; the match to TRBD1 covers 8 bases. The CDR3 consists of 14 residues. CDR1 is SGHRS and CDR2 is YFSETQ in the germline V gene. J was trimmed by 6 bases and V by 4 bases; bases with no gene match: 6. The CDR3 DNA is TGCGCCAGCAGCCTACCCACAGGGGGCAATGAGCAGTTCTTC. Its protein product is CASSLPTGGNEQFF.

This clonotype was recorded at least ten times. The CDR3 loop is CASSRGRPTGELFF. CDR3 nucleotides: TGTGCCAGCAGCCGGGGACGGCCAACCGGGGAGCTGTTTTTT. The chain has TRBV5-6 and TRBJ2-2; D tentatively reads TRBD1 or TRBD2 (5 bases each). Trimming left V 4 bases short and J 5 bases short, with 12 bases between. The CDR3 has 14 residues. The germline CDR1 and CDR2 sequences are SGHDT and YYEEEE.

This clonotype was observed a few times. The chain recombines TRBV5-1 with TRBJ1-1; a possible D gene is TRBD1 (6 bases). Per the germline V gene, CDR1 is SGHRS and CDR2 is YFSETQ. The CDR3 extends over 14 amino acids. V dropped 1 base and J dropped 6 bases, with 13 bases sitting between them. This CDR3 reads CASSLTGKGSEAFF. In nucleotides, the CDR3 is TGCGCCAGCAGCTTGACAGGGAAGGGGTCTGAAGCTTTCTTT. Based on the CDR3 plus reference TRBV5-1 and TRBJ1-1, the full variable domain is KAGVTQTPRYLIKTRGQQVTLSCSPISGHRSVSWYQQTPGQGLQFLFEYFSETQRNKGNFPGRFSGRQFSNSRSEMNVSTLELGDSALYLCASSLTGKGSEAFFGQGTRLTVV.

The table lists this clonotype with many counts. This chain connects TRBV7-3 to TRBJ2-7; D call uncertain. Trimming left V 0 bases short and J 3 bases short, with 6 bases between. The length of the CDR3 is 13 residues. The V gene's germline CDR1 is SGHTA and CDR2 FQGTGA. The CDR3 loop reads CASSLTDGYEQYF. Written as DNA, the CDR3 is TGTGCCAGCAGCTTAACGGACGGCTACGAGCAGTACTTC.

The chain uses TRBV2 and TRBJ2-7, with D unresolved. The CDR3 loop spans 14 amino acids. CDR1 and CDR2 (germline): SNHLY, FYNNEI. V dropped 2 bases and J dropped 3 bases, with 11 bases sitting between them. The CDR3 DNA reads TGTGCCAGCAGTGAAATGACTCGGCGCTACGAGCAGTACTTC. This gives the protein CASSEMTRRYEQYF.